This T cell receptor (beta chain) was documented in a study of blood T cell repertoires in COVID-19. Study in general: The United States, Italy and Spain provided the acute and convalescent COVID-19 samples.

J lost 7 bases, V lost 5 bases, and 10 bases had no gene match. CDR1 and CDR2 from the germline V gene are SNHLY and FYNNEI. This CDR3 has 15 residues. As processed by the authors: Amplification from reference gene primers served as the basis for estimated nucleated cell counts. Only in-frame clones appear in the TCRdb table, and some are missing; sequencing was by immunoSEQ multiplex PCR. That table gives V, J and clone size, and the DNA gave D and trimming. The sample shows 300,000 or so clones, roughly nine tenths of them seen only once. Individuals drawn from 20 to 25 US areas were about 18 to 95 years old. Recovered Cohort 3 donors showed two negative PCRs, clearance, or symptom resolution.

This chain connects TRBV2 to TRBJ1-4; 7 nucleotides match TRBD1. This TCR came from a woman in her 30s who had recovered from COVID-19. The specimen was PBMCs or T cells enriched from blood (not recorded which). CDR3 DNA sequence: TGTGCCAGCAGTAACACAGGGGTAGGGGGTGAAAAACTGTTTTTT. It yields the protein CASSNTGVGGEKLFF.